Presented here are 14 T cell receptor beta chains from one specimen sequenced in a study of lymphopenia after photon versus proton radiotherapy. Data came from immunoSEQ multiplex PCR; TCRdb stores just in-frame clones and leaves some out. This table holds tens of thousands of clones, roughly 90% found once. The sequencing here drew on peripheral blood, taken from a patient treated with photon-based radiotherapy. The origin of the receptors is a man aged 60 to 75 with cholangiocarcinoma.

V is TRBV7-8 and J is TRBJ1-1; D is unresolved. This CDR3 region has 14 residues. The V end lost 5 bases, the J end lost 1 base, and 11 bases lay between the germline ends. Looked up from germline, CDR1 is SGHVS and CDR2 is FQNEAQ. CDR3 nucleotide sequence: TGTGCCAGCAGCCCTGGACTTGGGAACACTGAAGCTTTCTTT. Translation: CASSPGLGNTEAFF.

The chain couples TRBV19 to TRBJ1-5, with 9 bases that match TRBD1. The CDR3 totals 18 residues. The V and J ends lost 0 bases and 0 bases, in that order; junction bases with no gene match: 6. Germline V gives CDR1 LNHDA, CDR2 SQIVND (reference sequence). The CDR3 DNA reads TGTGCCAGTAGTATAGAGGCGGGACAGGGTCTTAGCAATCAGCCCCAGCATTTT. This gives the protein CASSIEAGQGLSNQPQHF.

CDR3 nucleotides: TGTGCCAGCAGCTTCGCCGAGGGGACAGGGAACTACGAGCAGTACTTC. This sequence encodes CASSFAEGTGNYEQYF. The chain links TRBV5-4 to TRBJ2-7; 9 bases are a match to TRBD1. The germline V gene encodes CDR1 SGHNT and CDR2 YYREEE (reference sequence). V shed 2 bases, J shed 3 bases, and the junction held 9 bases outside the gene matches. The CDR3 runs 16 residues.

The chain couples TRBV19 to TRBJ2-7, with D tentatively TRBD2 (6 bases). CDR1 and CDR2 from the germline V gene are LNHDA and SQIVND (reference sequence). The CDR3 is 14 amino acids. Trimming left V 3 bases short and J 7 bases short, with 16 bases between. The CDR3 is CASSILGRDREQYF. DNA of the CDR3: TGTGCCAGTAGTATTTTAGGGCGGGACCGGGAGCAGTACTTC.

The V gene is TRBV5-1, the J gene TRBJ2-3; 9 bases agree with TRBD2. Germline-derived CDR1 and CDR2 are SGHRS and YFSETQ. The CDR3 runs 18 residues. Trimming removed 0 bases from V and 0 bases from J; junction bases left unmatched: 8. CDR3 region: CASSLESGGFPSTDTQYF. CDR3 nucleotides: TGCGCCAGCAGCTTGGAAAGCGGGGGGTTTCCTAGCACAGATACGCAGTATTTT.

Written as DNA, the CDR3 is TGTGCCAGCAGCTTGGGGTTTTTGGGCTCTGGGGCCAACGTCCTGACTTTC. Its translation is CASSLGFLGSGANVLTF. J is TRBJ2-6 and V is TRBV7-6; D remains unclear. The CDR3 runs 17 residues. Trimming removed 3 bases from V and 0 bases from J, with 12 bases in between. Germline CDR1 reads SGHVS; CDR2 reads FNYEAQ. Based on the CDR3 plus reference TRBV7-6 and TRBJ2-6, the full variable domain is GAGVSQSPRYKVTKRGQDVALRCDPISGHVSLYWYRQALGQGPEFLTYFNYEAQQDKSGLPNDRFSAERPEGSISTLTIQRTEQRDSAMYRCASSLGFLGSGANVLTFGAGSRLTVL.

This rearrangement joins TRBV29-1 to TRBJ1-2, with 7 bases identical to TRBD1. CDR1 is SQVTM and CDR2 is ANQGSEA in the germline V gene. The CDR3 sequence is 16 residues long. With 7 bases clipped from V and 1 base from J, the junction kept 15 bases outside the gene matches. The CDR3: CSARQGPRSFNYGYTF. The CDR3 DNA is TGCAGCGCTCGACAGGGCCCCCGGAGTTTTAACTATGGCTACACCTTC.

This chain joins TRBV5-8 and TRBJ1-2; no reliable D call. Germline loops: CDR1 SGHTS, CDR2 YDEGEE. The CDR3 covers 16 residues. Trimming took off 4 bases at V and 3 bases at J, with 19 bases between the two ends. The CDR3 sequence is CASSPFWQSSDYGYTF. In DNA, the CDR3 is TGTGCCAGCAGCCCATTCTGGCAGTCATCGGACTATGGCTACACCTTC. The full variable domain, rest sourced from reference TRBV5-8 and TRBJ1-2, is EAGVTQSPTHLIKTRGQQATLRCSPISGHTSVYWYQQALGLGLQFLLWYDEGEERNRGNFPPRFSGRQFPNYSSELNVNALELEDSALYLCASSPFWQSSDYGYTFGSGTRLTVV.

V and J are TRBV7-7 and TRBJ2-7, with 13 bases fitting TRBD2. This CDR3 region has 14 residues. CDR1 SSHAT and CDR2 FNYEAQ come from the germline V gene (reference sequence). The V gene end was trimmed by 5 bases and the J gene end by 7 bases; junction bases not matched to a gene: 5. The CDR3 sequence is CASSPAGLAGEQYF. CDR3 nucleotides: TGTGCCAGCAGCCCTGCGGGACTAGCGGGGGAGCAGTACTTC.

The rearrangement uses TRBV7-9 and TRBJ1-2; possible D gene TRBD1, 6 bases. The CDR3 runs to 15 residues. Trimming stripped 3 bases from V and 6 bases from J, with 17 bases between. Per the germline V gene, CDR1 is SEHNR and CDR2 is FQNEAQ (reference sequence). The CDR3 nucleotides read TGTGCCAGCAGCTTCAACGGAGGGGACACTGATGGCTACACCTTC. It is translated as CASSFNGGDTDGYTF. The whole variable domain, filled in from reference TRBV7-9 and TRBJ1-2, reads DTGVSQNPRHKITKRGQNVTFRCDPISEHNRLYWYRQTLGQGPEFLTYFQNEAQLEKSRLLSDRFSAERPKGSFSTLEIQRTEQGDSAMYLCASSFNGGDTDGYTFGSGTRLTVV.

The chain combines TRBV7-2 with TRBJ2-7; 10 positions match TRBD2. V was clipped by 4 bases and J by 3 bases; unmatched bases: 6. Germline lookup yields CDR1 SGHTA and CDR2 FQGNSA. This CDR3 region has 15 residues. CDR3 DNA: TGTGCCAGCAGCTCTTCTCTAGCGGGGGTCTACGAGCAGTACTTC. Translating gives CASSSSLAGVYEQYF.

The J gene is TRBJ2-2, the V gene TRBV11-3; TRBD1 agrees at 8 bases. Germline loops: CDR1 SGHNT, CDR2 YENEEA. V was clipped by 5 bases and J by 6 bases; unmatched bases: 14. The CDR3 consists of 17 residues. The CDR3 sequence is CASSQDNRGIMAGELFF. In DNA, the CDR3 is TGTGCCAGCAGCCAAGATAACAGGGGGATCATGGCCGGGGAGCTGTTTTTT.

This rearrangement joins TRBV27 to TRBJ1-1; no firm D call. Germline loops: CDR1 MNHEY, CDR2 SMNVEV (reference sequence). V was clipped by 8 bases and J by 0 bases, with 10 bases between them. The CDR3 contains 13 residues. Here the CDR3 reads CASRLIVNTEAFF. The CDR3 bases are TGTGCCAGCCGCCTTATAGTGAACACTGAAGCTTTCTTT.

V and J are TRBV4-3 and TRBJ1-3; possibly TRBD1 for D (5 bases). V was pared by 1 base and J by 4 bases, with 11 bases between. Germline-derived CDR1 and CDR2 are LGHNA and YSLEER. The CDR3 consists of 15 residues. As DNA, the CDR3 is TGCGCCAGCAGCCAAGGAGGGGCTAGGGGAAACACCATATATTTT. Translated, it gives CASSQGGARGNTIYF.